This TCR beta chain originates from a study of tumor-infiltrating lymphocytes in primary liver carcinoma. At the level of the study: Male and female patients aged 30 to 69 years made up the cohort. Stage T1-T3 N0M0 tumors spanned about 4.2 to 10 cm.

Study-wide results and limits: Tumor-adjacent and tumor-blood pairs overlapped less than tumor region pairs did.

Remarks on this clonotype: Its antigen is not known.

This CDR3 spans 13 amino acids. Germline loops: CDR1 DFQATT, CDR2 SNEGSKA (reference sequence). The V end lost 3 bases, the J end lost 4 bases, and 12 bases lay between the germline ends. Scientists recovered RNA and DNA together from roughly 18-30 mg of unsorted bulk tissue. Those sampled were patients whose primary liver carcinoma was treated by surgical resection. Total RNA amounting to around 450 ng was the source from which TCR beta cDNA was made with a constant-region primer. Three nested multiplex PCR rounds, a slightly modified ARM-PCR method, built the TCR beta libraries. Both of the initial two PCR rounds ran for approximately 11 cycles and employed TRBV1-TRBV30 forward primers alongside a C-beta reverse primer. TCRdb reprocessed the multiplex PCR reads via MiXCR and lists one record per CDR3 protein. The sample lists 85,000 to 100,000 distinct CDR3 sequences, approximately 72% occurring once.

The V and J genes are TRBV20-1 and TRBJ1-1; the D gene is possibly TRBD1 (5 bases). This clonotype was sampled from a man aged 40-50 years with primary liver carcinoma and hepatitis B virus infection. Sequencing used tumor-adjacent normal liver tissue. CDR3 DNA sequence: TGCAGTGCTAGTTTACAGGTGTTCACTGAAGCTTTCTTT. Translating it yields CSASLQVFTEAFF.